One sample yielded the 28 T cell receptor beta chains listed below, sequenced in a study of blood T cells in healthy people across ages. Through a sample-barcoded 5' primer and a J-beta primer mix, a second PCR was run for roughly 7 to 12 cycles. TCRdb used MiXCR to reprocess the 5' RACE reads, holding one entry per CDR3 protein. The sample has approximately 290,000 distinct CDR3 sequences; roughly 26% are singletons. Material for sequencing was blood. These receptors were collected from a woman aged 70-85 years in good health.

Remarks on this clonotype: One end of the junction fails to match germline, which may point to a read error. This sequence joins TRBV20-1 and TRBJ1-2, with unresolved D. The CDR3 is 14 amino acids. The germline gives CDR1 DFQATT, CDR2 SNEGSKA (reference sequence). CDR3 residues: CSARDRQTNYSYTF. As DNA, the CDR3 is TGCAGTGCTAGAGATCGGCAGACTAACTATAGCTACACCTTC.

This clonotype came up a few times. This chain uses TRBV5-5 with TRBJ2-3; D may be TRBD1 or TRBD2 (5 bases each). Germline CDR1 and CDR2: SGHKS and YYEKEE (reference sequence). This CDR3 contains 15 residues. The V and J ends lost 1 base and 2 bases respectively, with 11 bases between them. The CDR3 here is CASSLLGPYTDTQYF. The DNA for the CDR3 is TGTGCCAGCAGCTTGTTGGGACCTTACACAGATACGCAGTATTTT. Based on the CDR3 plus reference TRBV5-5 and TRBJ2-3, the full variable domain is DAGVTQSPTHLIKTRGQQVTLRCSPISGHKSVSWYQQVLGQGPQFIFQYYEKEERGRGNFPDRFSARQFPNYSSELNVNALLLGDSALYLCASSLLGPYTDTQYFGPGTRLTVL.

The chain recombines TRBV11-2 with TRBJ2-1; unclear D gene. The germline CDR1 and CDR2 sequences are SGHAT and FQNNGV. V shed 0 bases and J shed 4 bases, with 7 bases lying between them. The CDR3 consists of 14 residues. CDR3 sequence (DNA): TGTGCCAGCAGCTTAGAGGACCATTACAATGAGCAGTTCTTC. Translated: CASSLEDHYNEQFF.

This chain connects TRBV5-1 to TRBJ2-7; D remains ambiguous. V was pared by 4 bases and J by 3 bases, with 5 bases between. Germline values: CDR1 SGHRS, CDR2 YFSETQ. CDR3 size: 11 residues. CDR3 amino acids: CASSAHYEQYF. As DNA, the CDR3 is TGCGCCAGCAGCGCCCACTACGAGCAGTACTTC.

This clonotype has a count of ten or more. The chain joins TRBV7-2 to TRBJ2-4; D assignment may be TRBD1 or TRBD2 (5 bases each). In germline, CDR1 is SGHTA, CDR2 FQGNSA. Between the trimmed V and J ends, which lost 5 bases and 6 bases, there was a span of 20 bases. This CDR3 contains 16 residues. For the CDR3, the DNA is TGTGCCAGCAGCAGGAGGTTCCAGACAGATGGAAACATTCAGTACTTC. It specifies CASSRRFQTDGNIQYF.

This clonotype was found a few times. A read error may account for a junction end that differs from germline. The genes are TRBV28 and TRBJ2-5, with D unclear. This CDR3 has 15 residues. Per germline, CDR1 MDHEN and CDR2 SYDVKM. CDR3 protein: CASSPPGRSSYEQCF. CDR3 bases: TGTGCCAGTTCCCCCCCGGGCAGGAGCTCCTACGAGCAGTGCTTC.

The chain combines TRBV11-2 with TRBJ2-5; D gene uncertain. The CDR3 runs 13 residues. V lost 3 bases, J lost 4 bases, and 9 bases lay in between. Germline V gene sequence: CDR1 SGHAT, CDR2 FQNNGV. The CDR3 loop reads CASSLGPGETQYF. The CDR3 region has the DNA TGTGCCAGCAGCTTGGGCCCCGGAGAGACCCAGTACTTC.

The genes are TRBV7-2 and TRBJ2-3; tentative D call: TRBD2 (6 bases). CDR3 length: 15 residues. The ends were cut back, 5 bases at V and 2 bases at J, with 14 bases in the middle. CDR1 and CDR2 from the germline V gene are SGHTA and FQGNSA. CDR3 region: CASSPQAGPTDTQYF. CDR3 coding DNA: TGTGCCAGCAGCCCCCAGGCGGGGCCCACAGATACGCAGTATTTT.

The sample holds a few counts of this clonotype. The chain links TRBV20-1 to TRBJ1-4; D may be TRBD1 (6 bases). This CDR3 has 16 residues. Germline CDR1 is DFQATT and CDR2 is SNEGSKA (reference sequence). V lost 2 bases and J lost 3, with 16 bases in between. DNA of the CDR3: TGCAGTGCTAGACCACTTATGACAGGTTCTAATGAAAAACTGTTTTTT. It encodes CSARPLMTGSNEKLFF.

This clonotype was detected only a few times. V and J are TRBV28 and TRBJ2-1; tentatively, D is TRBD2 (5 bases). The CDR3 spans 19 residues. Trimming pared 1 base from V and 9 bases from J, leaving 28 bases between. Germline CDR1 MDHEN, CDR2 SYDVKM. The CDR3 coding sequence is TGTGCCAGCAGTTTATTAGCCCTAATCGGCGGGTCCAGTTCAGGTGAGCAGTTCTTC. Its protein product is CASSLLALIGGSSSGEQFF.

The chain carries TRBV27 and TRBJ2-3; D assignment may be TRBD1 or TRBD2 (6 bases each). CDR3 length equals 16 residues. Between the trimmed V and J ends, which lost 2 bases and 0 bases, there was a span of 12 bases. CDR1 and CDR2 (germline): MNHEY, SMNVEV (reference sequence). CDR3 coding DNA: TGTGCCAGCAGTTTACGGGGGCGGCCTAGCACAGATACGCAGTATTTT. It encodes CASSLRGRPSTDTQYF.

This clonotype occurred a few times. One end of the junction is discordant with germline, which a read error may explain. The chain carries TRBV20-1 and TRBJ2-5, with a possible D match to TRBD2 (5 bases). Germline V lookup: CDR1 DFQATT, CDR2 SNEGSKA (reference sequence). CDR3 length equals 14 residues. The CDR3 nucleotides are TGCAGTGCTAGAGATCAAAGCTCCGGGGAGACTCAGTACTTC. This translates into CSARDQSSGETQYF.

This clonotype was counted a few times. V gene TRBV28 combines with J gene TRBJ1-4, with 10 nucleotides matching TRBD1. Losses at the gene ends were 5 bases for V and 6 bases for J; bases not matched to a gene: 6. The V gene's germline CDR1 is MDHEN and CDR2 SYDVKM. This CDR3 is 15 amino acids long. In DNA form, the CDR3 reads TGTGCCAGCAGTCAACGACAGGGGGCCGATGAAAAACTGTTTTTT. Protein product: CASSQRQGADEKLFF.

The genes are TRBV24-1 and TRBJ2-3; D is unresolved. The germline V gene has CDR1 KGHDR and CDR2 SFDVKD. The CDR3 spans 9 residues. V lost 9 bases and J 11 bases, leaving 8 bases between the germline ends. Here the CDR3 reads CATRGKQYF. The CDR3 DNA is TGTGCCACCCGAGGAAAGCAGTATTTT.

This sequence joins TRBV27 and TRBJ2-1; the match to TRBD2 covers 7 bases. This CDR3 has 12 amino acids. Looked up from germline, CDR1 is MNHEY and CDR2 is SMNVEV (reference sequence). With V trimmed by 2 bases and J by 14 bases, 6 bases remained unmatched. The CDR3 nucleotides are TGTGCCAGCAGTTTAGGGGGGGATAAAGAGTTCTTC. This gives the protein CASSLGGDKEFF.

This clonotype was picked up a small number of times. The rearrangement links TRBV4-2 to TRBJ2-7; D gene unclear. CDR1 is LGHNA, CDR2 YNFKEQ, per germline. This CDR3 has 18 residues. The ends were cut back, 0 bases at V and 0 bases at J, with 18 bases in the middle. The CDR3 spells CASSQDTRRTSSSYEQYF. The CDR3 bases are TGTGCCAGCAGCCAAGATACCCGCCGGACGTCCAGCTCCTACGAGCAGTACTTC.

The rearrangement uses TRBV2 and TRBJ2-7, with D possibly being TRBD1 (5 bases). The V and J ends lost 7 bases and 3 bases respectively, with 22 bases between them. Germline V gene data show CDR1 as SNHLY and CDR2 as FYNNEI. CDR3 length: 16 residues. CDR3 loop: CASTGARGHSLYEQYF. The CDR3 bases are TGTGCCAGCACTGGAGCTCGAGGACACTCACTCTACGAGCAGTACTTC. Combining the CDR3 with reference TRBV2 and TRBJ2-7 gives the whole variable domain EPEVTQTPSHQVTQMGQEVILRCVPISNHLYFYWYRQILGQKVEFLVSFYNNEISEKSEIFDDQFSVERPDGSNFTLKIRSTKLEDSAMYFCASTGARGHSLYEQYFGPGTRLTVT.

The chain carries TRBV28 and TRBJ1-2; no definite D call. Germline CDR1 and CDR2: MDHEN and SYDVKM. The CDR3 extends over 14 amino acids. V was clipped by 2 bases and J by 1 base, with 8 bases between them. CDR3 sequence reads: CASSLPSFNYGYTF. For the CDR3, the DNA is TGTGCCAGCAGTTTACCCTCTTTTAACTATGGCTACACCTTC.

This clonotype was counted between two and nine times. The chain carries TRBV4-2 and TRBJ2-7; tentatively, D is TRBD2 (6 bases). The V end lost 0 bases, the J end lost 5 bases, and 14 bases lay between the germline ends. The CDR3 is 15 residues long. Germline assignment: CDR1 LGHNA and CDR2 YNFKEQ. Here the CDR3 reads CASSQEAWGENEQYF. The CDR3 coding sequence is TGTGCCAGCAGCCAAGAGGCTTGGGGGGAAAACGAGCAGTACTTC.

In regard to this clonotype: One junction end does not reproduce the germline sequence, and a read error may be involved. The V gene is TRBV13, the J gene TRBJ2-5, with TRBD1 matching 7 bases. The CDR3 sequence is 16 residues long. CDR1 and CDR2 from the germline V gene are PRHDT and FYEKMQ (reference sequence). CDR3: CANSSTGAPQQETQYF. CDR3 nucleotides: TGTGCCAACAGCTCAACAGGGGCTCCTCAACAAGAGACCCAGTACTTC.

V is TRBV28 and J is TRBJ2-5, with 10 bases that match TRBD2. Germline V gene sequence: CDR1 MDHEN, CDR2 SYDVKM. The CDR3 runs 15 residues. Unmatched junction bases numbered 10, after V lost 8 bases and J lost 4 bases. Written as DNA, the CDR3 is TGTGCCAGCTCTTCAGCGGGAGGGCCTGTAGAGACCCAGTACTTC. It codes for CASSSAGGPVETQYF.

The V and J genes are TRBV20-1 and TRBJ1-3; 7 positions match TRBD1. V was clipped by 7 bases and J by 7 bases; unmatched bases: 10. The CDR3 is made up of 13 amino acids. Germline CDR1 reads DFQATT; CDR2 reads SNEGSKA (reference sequence). In DNA form, the CDR3 reads TGCAGTGTCAGGGGGGGTACTTCGAACACCATATATTTT. Translated: CSVRGGTSNTIYF.

This clonotype was counted a few times. The chain joins TRBV5-4 to TRBJ2-1, with TRBD1 matching over 8 bases. Germline V CDR1 and CDR2: SGHNT, YYREEE (reference sequence). After removal of 1 base from V and 6 bases from J, the junction contained 0 bases not matched to a gene. The CDR3 extends over 13 amino acids. CDR3 sequence (DNA): TGTGCCAGCAGCTTGACAGGGGGCAATGAGCAGTTCTTC. Its protein product is CASSLTGGNEQFF.

This clonotype showed up many times. The chain joins TRBV28 to TRBJ2-4, with 7 bases lining up with TRBD1. This CDR3 comprises 15 residues. Germline lookup yields CDR1 MDHEN and CDR2 SYDVKM. V lost 1 base and J lost 9; bases outside the gene matches: 9. This CDR3 is CASSLYRGMASIQYF. The CDR3 nucleotides read TGTGCCAGCAGTTTATACAGGGGAATGGCGAGCATTCAGTACTTC. Full variable domain (outside the CDR3, taken from reference TRBV28 and TRBJ2-4): DVKVTQSSRYLVKRTGEKVFLECVQDMDHENMFWYRQDPGLGLRLIYFSYDVKMKEKGDIPEGYSVSREKKERFSLILESASTNQTSMYLCASSLYRGMASIQYFGAGTRLSVL.

This clonotype turned up a few times. The rearrangement joins TRBV4-2 to TRBJ2-7; D gene ambiguous. The CDR3 covers 15 residues. Trimming pared 0 bases from V and 1 base from J, leaving 10 bases between. The germline gives CDR1 LGHNA, CDR2 YNFKEQ. The CDR3: CASSQDPRESYEQYF. DNA for the CDR3: TGTGCCAGCAGCCAAGATCCAAGGGAATCCTACGAGCAGTACTTC.

This chain connects TRBV5-5 to TRBJ1-6; 7 bases agree with TRBD1. V dropped 4 bases and J dropped 5; count of bases not matched to a gene: 6. The CDR3 totals 15 residues. Germline values: CDR1 SGHKS, CDR2 YYEKEE (reference sequence). The CDR3 sequence is CASSPWDSHNSPLHF. The CDR3 nucleotides are TGTGCCAGCAGCCCATGGGACAGCCATAATTCACCCCTCCACTTT. Using reference TRBV5-5 and TRBJ1-6 for the parts outside the CDR3, the full variable domain is DAGVTQSPTHLIKTRGQQVTLRCSPISGHKSVSWYQQVLGQGPQFIFQYYEKEERGRGNFPDRFSARQFPNYSSELNVNALLLGDSALYLCASSPWDSHNSPLHFGNGTRLTVT.

This clonotype was seen only once. The V call is TRBV20-1, the J call TRBJ1-4, with D possibly being TRBD1 (5 bases). The CDR3 has 14 amino acids. Trimming shortened V by 5 bases and J by 4 bases, and 14 bases separated the two germline ends. Germline V gene lookup returns CDR1 DFQATT and CDR2 SNEGSKA (reference sequence). The CDR3 nucleotides read TGCAGTGCTCCTACCGGGACGGTTAATGAAAAACTGTTTTTT. It specifies CSAPTGTVNEKLFF.

J is TRBJ2-1 and V is TRBV6-1; no clear D. There are 14 residues in the CDR3. Trimming shortened V by 2 bases and J by 4 bases, and 9 bases separated the two germline ends. Germline CDR1 and CDR2: MNHNS and SASEGT. The CDR3 protein is CASSEMTPYNEQFF. CDR3 DNA: TGTGCCAGCAGTGAAATGACGCCATACAATGAGCAGTTCTTC.